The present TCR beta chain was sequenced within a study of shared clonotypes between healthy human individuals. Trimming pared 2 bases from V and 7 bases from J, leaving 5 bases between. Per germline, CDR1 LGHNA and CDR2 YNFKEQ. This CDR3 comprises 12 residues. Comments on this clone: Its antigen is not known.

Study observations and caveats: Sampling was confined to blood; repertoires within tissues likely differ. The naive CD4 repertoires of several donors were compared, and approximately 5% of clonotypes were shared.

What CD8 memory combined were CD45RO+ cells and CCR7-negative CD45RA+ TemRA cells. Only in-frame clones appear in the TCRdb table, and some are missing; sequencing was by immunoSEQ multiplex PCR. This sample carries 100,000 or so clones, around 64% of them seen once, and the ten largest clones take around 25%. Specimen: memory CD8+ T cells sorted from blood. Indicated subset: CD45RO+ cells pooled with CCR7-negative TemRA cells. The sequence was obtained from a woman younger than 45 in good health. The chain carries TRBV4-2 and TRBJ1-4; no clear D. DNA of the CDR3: TGTGCCAGCAGCCAATTGGGTGAAAAACTGTTTTTT. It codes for CASSQLGEKLFF.